The 10 T cell receptor beta chains below come from one sample, sequenced in a study of human CD8 memory T cell subsets. Making the TCR beta libraries relied on UMI-labeled 5' RACE. Each CDR3 protein gets one entry in TCRdb, which reprocessed the 5' RACE reads and gives no DNA. This sample's table has about 17,000 distinct CDR3 sequences. What was sequenced was CD8+ stem-like memory T cells (TSCM and TCM) sorted from PBMCs. Stated subset: stem-like memory CD8 T cells (TSTEM), CCR7+ PD-1- TIGIT-. All receptors come from a human donor in good health.

CDR3 sequence reads: CASSLAVAANQPQHF. The chain joins TRBV28 to TRBJ1-5. The CDR3 is 15 amino acids. Germline CDR1 MDHEN, CDR2 SYDVKM.

CDR3 sequence reads: CASSQEVLETAGGDTQYF. V is TRBV4-2 and J is TRBJ2-3; the TRBD2 assignment by TCRdb is unverifiable without DNA. The CDR3 runs to 18 residues. Germline V gene sequence: CDR1 LGHNA, CDR2 YNFKEQ.

This chain links TRBV6-5 with TRBJ1-1; TCRdb's assignment of TRBD1 cannot be checked, as there is no DNA. This CDR3 is built from 13 residues. From germline, CDR1 is MNHEY and CDR2 SVGAGI. The CDR3 sequence: CASHQGEGTEAFF.

The chain combines TRBV7-2 with TRBJ2-1; absent DNA, TCRdb's TRBD1 call cannot be checked. The germline gives CDR1 SGHTA, CDR2 FQGNSA. The CDR3 has 15 residues. The CDR3 reads CASSPGTGVGNEQFF.

The chain has TRBV25-1 and TRBJ1-4. Per the germline V gene, CDR1 is MGHDK and CDR2 is SYGVNS. This CDR3 comprises 14 residues. The CDR3 loop is CASSDISTNEKLFF.

The chain recombines TRBV5-6 with TRBJ2-3. The CDR3 length is 12 residues. Germline V gene lookup returns CDR1 SGHDT and CDR2 YYEEEE. CDR3 protein: CASRRGRDTQYF.

The rearrangement uses TRBV20-1 and TRBJ1-2. Germline V CDR1 and CDR2: DFQATT, SNEGSKA (reference sequence). The CDR3 spans 12 residues. CDR3 amino acids: CSARDGNGGYTF.

The CDR3 sequence: CASRQPTGQNTEAFF. The chain recombines TRBV4-2 with TRBJ1-1; TCRdb indicates TRBD1, and absent DNA this call remains unverified. CDR3 length: 15 residues. Germline assignment: CDR1 LGHNA and CDR2 YNFKEQ.

The chain couples TRBV2 to TRBJ1-2; TCRdb indicates TRBD1, and absent DNA this call remains unverified. CDR1 is SNHLY, CDR2 FYNNEI, per germline. This CDR3 is 15 amino acids long. The CDR3 sequence: CASSERTGDNYGYTF.

The CDR3 protein is CASSPQGTALGNTIYF. This chain uses TRBV13 with TRBJ1-3; no DNA is available, so the TRBD1 call from TCRdb remains unchecked. The CDR3 contains 16 residues. The germline V gene encodes CDR1 PRHDT and CDR2 FYEKMQ (reference sequence). The whole variable domain, remainder taken from reference TRBV13 and TRBJ1-3, is AAGVIQSPRHLIKEKRETATLKCYPIPRHDTVYWYQQGPGQDPQFLISFYEKMQSDKGSIPDRFSAQQFSDYHSELNMSSLELGDSALYFCASSPQGTALGNTIYFGEGSWLTVV.